The sequence of this TCR beta chain was determined in a study of blood T cell repertoires in COVID-19. In the original processing: The assay estimated nucleated cells by amplifying reference gene primers. Repertoires were generated with immunoSEQ multiplex PCR, while TCRdb's copy carries only in-frame clones and drops some. V and J calls and clone size are copied from that table; D and trimming were computed from the DNA. The data contain about 200,000 clones, just over 85% of them seen just once; the ten biggest clones take up 3.5% to 4.5%. The sequence came from a woman aged 40 to 50 with acute COVID-19. The specimen was PBMCs or T cells enriched from blood (not recorded which).

As DNA, the CDR3 is TGTGCCAGCCGCCGAAACAGCGGCGCGAACACCGGGGAGCTGTTTTTT. Encoded protein: CASRRNSGANTGELFF. V gene TRBV7-9 combines with J gene TRBJ2-2; possible D gene TRBD2, 5 bases. This CDR3 spans 16 amino acids. Trimming took off 8 bases at V and 0 bases at J, with 16 bases between the two ends. Germline CDR1 is SEHNR and CDR2 is FQNEAQ (reference sequence).